Many counts were recorded for the clone carrying this T cell receptor beta chain. Amplification targeted TCR beta CDR3 regions from RNA transcripts. HTBI primers were employed in a first-round RT-PCR of the TCR CDR3. In TCRdb, the multiplex PCR reads were re-called with MiXCR into one record per CDR3 protein. This table has over 200,000 distinct CDR3 sequences, approximately 15% appearing once. This sample is part of a study of T cells in Graves' hyperthyroidism and ophthalmopathy. Germline lookup yields CDR1 MNHEY and CDR2 SMNVEV (reference sequence). The CDR3 is 12 amino acids. The sequenced material came from blood. The receptor's source is a woman in her 40s with Graves' hyperthyroidism that later progressed to Graves' ophthalmopathy. The chain is built from TRBV27 and TRBJ2-7; no clear D. The CDR3 protein is CATASTPYEQYF. The DNA for the CDR3 is TGTGCGACGGCCTCAACCCCCTACGAGCAGTACTTC.